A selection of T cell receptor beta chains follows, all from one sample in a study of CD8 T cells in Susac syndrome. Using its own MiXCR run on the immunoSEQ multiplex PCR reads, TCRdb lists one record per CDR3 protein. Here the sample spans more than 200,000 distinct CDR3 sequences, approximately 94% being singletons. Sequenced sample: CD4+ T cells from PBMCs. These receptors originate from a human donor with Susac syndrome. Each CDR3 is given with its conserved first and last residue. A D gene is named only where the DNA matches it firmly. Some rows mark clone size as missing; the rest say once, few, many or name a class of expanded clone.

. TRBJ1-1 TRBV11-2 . TGTGCCAGCAGCCTGCTGAGGGGGGCCCGGCGGACTGAAGCTTTCTTT CASSLLRGARRTEAFF
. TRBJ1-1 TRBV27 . TGTGCCAGCAGTTTCAACAGGGAGGGGTACACTGAAGCTTTCTTT CASSFNREGYTEAFF
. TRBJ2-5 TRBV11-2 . TGTGCCAGCAGCTTGGAGGGGGCACCGCTAGAGACCCAGTACTTC CASSLEGAPLETQYF
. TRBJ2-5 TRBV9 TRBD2 TGTGCCAGCAGCGTAGAAGCGGGGCAAGAGACCCAGTACTTC CASSVEAGQETQYF
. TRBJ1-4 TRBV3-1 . TGTGCCAGCAGCCAGAGAAGAGGGGAAAAACTGTTTTTT CASSQRRGEKLFF
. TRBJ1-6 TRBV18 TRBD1 TGTGCCAGCTCACCGACAGGGACCCTTAATTCACCCCTCCACTTT CASSPTGTLNSPLHF
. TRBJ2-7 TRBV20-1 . TGCAGTGCATCCGGGATATCCTACGAGCAGTACTTC CSASGISYEQYF
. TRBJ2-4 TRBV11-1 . TGTGCCAGCAGCTTAGCGGGCAGGACCTGGGTGGAAAACATTCAGTACTTC CASSLAGRTWVENIQYF
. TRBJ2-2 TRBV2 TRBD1 TGTGCCAGCAGTGAACAGGGGGCGCAGGACACCGGGGAGCTGTTTTTT CASSEQGAQDTGELFF
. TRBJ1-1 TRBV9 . TGTGCCAGCAGCGTAGCTGTACAGCTTAACACTGAAGCTTTCTTT CASSVAVQLNTEAFF
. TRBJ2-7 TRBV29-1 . TGCAGCGTGGGATCCGGGCCCTCCTACGAGCAGTACTTC CSVGSGPSYEQYF
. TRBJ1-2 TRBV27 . TGTGCCAGCAGTCCACGTGGAGCGGGTGGCTACACCTTC CASSPRGAGGYTF
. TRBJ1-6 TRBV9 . TGTGCCAGCAGTCCGGGGTGGGGGGCCCTCCACTTT CASSPGWGALHF
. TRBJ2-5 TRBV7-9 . TGTGCCAGCAGCTTAGAGGGGGGGACCCAAGAGACCCAGTACTTC CASSLEGGTQETQYF
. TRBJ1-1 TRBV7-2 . TGTGCCAGCAGCGAACAAGGGGGAACTGAAGCTTTCTTT CASSEQGGTEAFF
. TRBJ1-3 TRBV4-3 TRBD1 TGCGCCAGCAGCCATGCTCGGACAGGGGGCGCGTCGGGAAACACCATATATTTT CASSHARTGGASGNTIYF
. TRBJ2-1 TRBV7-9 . TGTGCCAGCAGCTTGTTATCCCTGGCTGAGTTCTTC CASSLLSLAEFF
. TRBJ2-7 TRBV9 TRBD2 TGTGCCAGCAGCGTAGGGGGGGGTCAGCGCGCCTACGAGCAGTACTTC CASSVGGGQRAYEQYF
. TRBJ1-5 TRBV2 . TGTGCCAGCAGTGCCGAGGGTTCCAATCAGCCCCAGCATTTT CASSAEGSNQPQHF
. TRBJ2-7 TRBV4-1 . TGCGCCAGCAGCCAATTCCCGGGGGACGAGCAGTACTTC CASSQFPGDEQYF
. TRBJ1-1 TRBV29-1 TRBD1 TGCAGCGTTGAGCGATATGGGGACAGGATGAACACTGAAGCTTTCTTT CSVERYGDRMNTEAFF
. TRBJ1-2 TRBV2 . TGTGCCAGCAGGCTGCAGGGAAATAGCTATGGCTACACCTTC CASRLQGNSYGYTF
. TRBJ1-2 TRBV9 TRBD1 TGTGCCAGCAGCGAAAATCAGGGGGCAGGGGGCTACACCTTC CASSENQGAGGYTF
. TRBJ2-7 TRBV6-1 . TGTGCCAGCTTTTCGCCCCGTGGGGGGTCCCGCGAGCAGTACTTC CASFSPRGGSREQYF
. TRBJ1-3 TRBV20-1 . TGCAGTGCTAGAGATGGCCAGGGGAGGAACACCATATATTTT CSARDGQGRNTIYF
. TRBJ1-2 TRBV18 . TGTGCCAGCTCACCAGGAGTAAACGCTAACTATGGCTACACCTTC CASSPGVNANYGYTF
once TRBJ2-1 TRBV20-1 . TGCAGTGGGCGGGGGCACCGTGAGCAGTTCTTC CSGRGHREQFF
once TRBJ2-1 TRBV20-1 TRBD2 TGCAGTGCCGAGACTAGCGGGGGGCGGCATGAGCAGTTCTTC CSAETSGGRHEQFF
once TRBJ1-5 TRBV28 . TGTGCCAGCAGCCGGATTAGCGGGCAGCCCCAGCATTTT CASSRISGQPQHF
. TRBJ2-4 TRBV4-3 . TGCGCCAGCAGCCAAGATGTCGGTATAGCCAAAAACATTCAGTACTTC CASSQDVGIAKNIQYF
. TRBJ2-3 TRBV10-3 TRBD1 TGTGCCATCAGTGATGGGGACAGCGAGAAGTATTTT CAISDGDSEKYF
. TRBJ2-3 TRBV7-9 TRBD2 TGTGCCAGCAGCCCCCGGACTAGCGGGGGGGATACGCAGTATTTT CASSPRTSGGDTQYF
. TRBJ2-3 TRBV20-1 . TGCAGTGCTAGAGGGGGGCCGATCCGCACAGATACGCAGTATTTT CSARGGPIRTDTQYF
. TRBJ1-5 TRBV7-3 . TGTGCCAGCAGCCCGGAGATCCCGAGAAATCAGCCCCAGCATTTT CASSPEIPRNQPQHF
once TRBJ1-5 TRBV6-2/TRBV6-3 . TGTGCCAGCAGTCCGGGGACACCTCGTTCGCCCCAGCATTTT CASSPGTPRSPQHF
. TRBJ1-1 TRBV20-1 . TGCAGTGCTAGATTACAGGGTTCGAACACTGAAGCTTTCTTT CSARLQGSNTEAFF
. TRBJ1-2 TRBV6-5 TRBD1 TGTGCCAGCAGAAGGGACAGAAGCTATGGCTACACCTTC CASRRDRSYGYTF
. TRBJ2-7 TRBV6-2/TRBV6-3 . TGTGCCAGCAGTTACTGGCAGCCTTGGAGCGAGCAGTACTTC CASSYWQPWSEQYF
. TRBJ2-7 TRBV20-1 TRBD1 TGCAGTGCACAGACAGGGACAGGTTCCTACGAGCAGTACTTC CSAQTGTGSYEQYF
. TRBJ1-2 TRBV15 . TGTGCCACCAGCAGAGATTTATCTAGCCCCAGAGGCTACACCTTC CATSRDLSSPRGYTF
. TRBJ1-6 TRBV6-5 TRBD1 TGTGCCAGCAGCCGACAGGGGGCAGATAATTCACCCCTCCACTTT CASSRQGADNSPLHF
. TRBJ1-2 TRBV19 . TGTGCCAGTAGTATGTCCGGGGGTAACTATGGCTACACCTTC CASSMSGGNYGYTF
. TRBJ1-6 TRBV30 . TGTGCCTGGACAGGGCCGGGCAGCTCCTATAATTCACCCCTCCACTTT CAWTGPGSSYNSPLHF